This TCR beta chain is from a study of control samples from healthy donors and cancer patients. The assay was immunoSEQ multiplex PCR, and TCRdb's table has in-frame clones only and misses some. The table has roughly 130,000 clones, around 94% seen once; the top ten hold 14%. Deletions cut 3 bases from V and 0 bases from J, with 9 bases between. Per the germline V gene, CDR1 is SGHRS and CDR2 is YFSETQ. The length of the CDR3 is 14 residues. This TCR was sampled from a man in his 60s with colorectal cancer. This chain links TRBV5-1 with TRBJ1-1; D ambiguous. The sequencing sample was made of PBMCs. The CDR3, as DNA: TGCGCCAGCAGCTGGGATTTTATGAACACTGAAGCTTTCTTT. Its translation: CASSWDFMNTEAFF.